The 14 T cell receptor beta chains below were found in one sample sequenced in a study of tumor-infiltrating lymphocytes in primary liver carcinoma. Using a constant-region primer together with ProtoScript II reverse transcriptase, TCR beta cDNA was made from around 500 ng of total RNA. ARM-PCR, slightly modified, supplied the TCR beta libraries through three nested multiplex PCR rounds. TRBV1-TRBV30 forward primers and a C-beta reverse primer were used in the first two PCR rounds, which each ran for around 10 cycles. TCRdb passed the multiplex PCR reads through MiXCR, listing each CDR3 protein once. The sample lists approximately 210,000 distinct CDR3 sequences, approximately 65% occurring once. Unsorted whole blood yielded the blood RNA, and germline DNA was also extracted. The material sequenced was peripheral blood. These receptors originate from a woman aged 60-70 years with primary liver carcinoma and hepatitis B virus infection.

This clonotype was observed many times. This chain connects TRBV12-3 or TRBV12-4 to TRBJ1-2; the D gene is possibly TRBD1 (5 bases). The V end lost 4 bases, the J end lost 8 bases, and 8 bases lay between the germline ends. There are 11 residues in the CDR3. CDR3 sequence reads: CASSSYRGYTF. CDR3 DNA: TGTGCCAGCAGTTCCTACAGGGGCTACACCTTC.

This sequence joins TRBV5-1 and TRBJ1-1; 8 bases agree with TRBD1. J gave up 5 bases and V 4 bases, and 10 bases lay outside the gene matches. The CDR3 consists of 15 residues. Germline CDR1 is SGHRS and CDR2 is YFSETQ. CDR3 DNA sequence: TGCGCCAGCAGCCCCCGATCGACAGGGGAGACTGAAGCTTTCTTT. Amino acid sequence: CASSPRSTGETEAFF. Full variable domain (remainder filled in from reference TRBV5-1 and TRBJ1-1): KAGVTQTPRYLIKTRGQQVTLSCSPISGHRSVSWYQQTPGQGLQFLFEYFSETQRNKGNFPGRFSGRQFSNSRSEMNVSTLELGDSALYLCASSPRSTGETEAFFGQGTRLTVV.

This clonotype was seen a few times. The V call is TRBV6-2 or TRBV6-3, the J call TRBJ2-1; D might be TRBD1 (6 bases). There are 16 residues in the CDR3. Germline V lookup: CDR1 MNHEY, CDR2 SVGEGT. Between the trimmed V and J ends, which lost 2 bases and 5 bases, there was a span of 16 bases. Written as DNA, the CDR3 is TGTGCCAGCAGTTACGGGGGCTCCCGAGGGAACAATGAGCAGTTCTTC. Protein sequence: CASSYGGSRGNNEQFF.

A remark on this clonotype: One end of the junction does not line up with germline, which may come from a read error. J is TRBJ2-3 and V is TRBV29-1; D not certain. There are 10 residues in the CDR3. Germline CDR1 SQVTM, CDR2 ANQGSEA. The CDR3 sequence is CSVDTDTRYF. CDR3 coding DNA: TGCAGTGTTGACACAGATACGCGGTATTTT.

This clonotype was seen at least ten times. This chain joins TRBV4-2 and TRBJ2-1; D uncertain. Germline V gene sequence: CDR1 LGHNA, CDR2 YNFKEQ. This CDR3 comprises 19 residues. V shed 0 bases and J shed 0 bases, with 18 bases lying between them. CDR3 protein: CASSQDIYYSPSSYNEQFF. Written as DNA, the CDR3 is TGTGCCAGCAGCCAAGATATCTATTACAGCCCCAGCTCCTACAATGAGCAGTTCTTC.

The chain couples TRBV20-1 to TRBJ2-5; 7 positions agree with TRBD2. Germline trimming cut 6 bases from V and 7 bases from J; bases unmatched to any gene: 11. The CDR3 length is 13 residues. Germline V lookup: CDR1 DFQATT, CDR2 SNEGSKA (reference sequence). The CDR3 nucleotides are TGCAGTGCGGCCGGTGGGAGGGCAAGGACCCAGTACTTC. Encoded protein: CSAAGGRARTQYF.

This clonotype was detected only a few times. The chain's CDR3 is CASSTVYNEQFF. CDR3 DNA sequence: TGTGCCAGCAGCACCGTCTACAATGAGCAGTTCTTC. The chain is built from TRBV13 and TRBJ2-1; D is uncertain. V gave up 5 bases and J gave up 3 bases, with 5 bases separating them. This CDR3 comprises 12 residues. Germline lookup yields CDR1 PRHDT and CDR2 FYEKMQ (reference sequence).

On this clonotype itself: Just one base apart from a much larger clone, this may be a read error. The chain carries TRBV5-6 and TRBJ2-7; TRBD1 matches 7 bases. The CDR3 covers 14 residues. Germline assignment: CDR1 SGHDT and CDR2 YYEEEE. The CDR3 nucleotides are TGTGCCAGCTGGTTCAGGGGGAGAACCTACGACCAGTACTTC. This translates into CASWFRGRTYDQYF.

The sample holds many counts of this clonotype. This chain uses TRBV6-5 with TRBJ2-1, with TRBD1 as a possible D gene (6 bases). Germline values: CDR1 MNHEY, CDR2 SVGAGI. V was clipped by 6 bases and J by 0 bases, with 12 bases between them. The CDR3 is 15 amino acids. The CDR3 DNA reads TGTGCCAGCAGGAGGACAGACGGCTCCTACAATGAGCAGTTCTTC. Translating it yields CASRRTDGSYNEQFF.

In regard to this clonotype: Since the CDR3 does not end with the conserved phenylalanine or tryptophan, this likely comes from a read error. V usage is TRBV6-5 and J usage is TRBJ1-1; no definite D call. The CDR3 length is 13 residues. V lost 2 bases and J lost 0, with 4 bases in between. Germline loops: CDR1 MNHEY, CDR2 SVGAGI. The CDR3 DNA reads TGTGCCAGCAGTTACCGATTGAACACTGAAGCTTTCTAT. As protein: CASSYRLNTEAFY.

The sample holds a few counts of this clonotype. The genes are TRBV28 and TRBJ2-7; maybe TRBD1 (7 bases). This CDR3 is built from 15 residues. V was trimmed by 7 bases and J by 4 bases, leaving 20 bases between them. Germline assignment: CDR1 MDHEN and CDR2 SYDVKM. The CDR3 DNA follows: TGTGCCAGCACCCCTGGGAGGACAGGCGTTTACGAGCAGTACTTC. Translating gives CASTPGRTGVYEQYF.

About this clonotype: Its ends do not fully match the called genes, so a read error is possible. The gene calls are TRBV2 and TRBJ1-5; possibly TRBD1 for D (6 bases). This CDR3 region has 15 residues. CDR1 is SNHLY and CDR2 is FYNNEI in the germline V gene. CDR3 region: CDSRPQGDGNQPQHF. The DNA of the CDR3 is TGTGACAGCAGACCACAGGGAGATGGCAATCAGCCCCAGCATTTT.

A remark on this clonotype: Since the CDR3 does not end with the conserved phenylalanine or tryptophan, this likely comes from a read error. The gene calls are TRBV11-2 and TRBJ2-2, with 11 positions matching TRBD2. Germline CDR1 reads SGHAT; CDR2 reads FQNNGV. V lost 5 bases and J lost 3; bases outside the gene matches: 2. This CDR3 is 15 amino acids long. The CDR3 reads CASSRGLADTGELFI. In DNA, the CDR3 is TGTGCCAGCAGCAGGGGACTAGCGGACACCGGGGAGCTGTTTATT.

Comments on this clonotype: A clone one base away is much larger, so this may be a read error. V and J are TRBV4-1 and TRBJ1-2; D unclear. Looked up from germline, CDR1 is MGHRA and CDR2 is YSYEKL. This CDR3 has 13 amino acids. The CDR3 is CAGSPYRFYGYTF. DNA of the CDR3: TGCGCCGGCAGCCCTTACAGATTTTATGGCTACACCTTC.